These 14 T cell receptor beta chains came from one sample sequenced in a study of T-cell memory formation after mild COVID-19. TCRdb passed the 5' RACE reads through MiXCR, listing each CDR3 protein once. The sample lists fewer than 400,000 distinct CDR3 sequences, about a sixth occurring once. The sample consisted of PBMCs or a T cell subset sorted from them (not recorded which). The receptors stem from a man aged 18 to 30 who had mild COVID-19 (a few samples of this study predate the infection). Cell type and time point are not known.

The V and J genes are TRBV7-6 and TRBJ2-3; 9 bases agree with TRBD2. This CDR3 contains 17 residues. The V gene's germline CDR1 is SGHVS and CDR2 FNYEAQ. Trimming at V came to 5 bases and at J to 0 bases, leaving 9 bases not matched to a gene. CDR3 bases: TGTGCCAGCAGCGAAGGATTAGCGGGGGCGAGCACAGATACGCAGTATTTT. It codes for CASSEGLAGASTDTQYF.

The rearrangement links TRBV7-6 to TRBJ2-1; tentative D call: TRBD2 (6 bases). The CDR3 sequence is 15 residues long. The V end lost 2 bases, the J end lost 7 bases, and 15 bases lay between the germline ends. Germline V gene lookup returns CDR1 SGHVS and CDR2 FNYEAQ. For the CDR3, the DNA is TGTGCCAGCAGCTTACCCCTGGGACTTCATAATGAGCAGTTCTTC. The encoded protein is CASSLPLGLHNEQFF.

The chain combines TRBV12-3 or TRBV12-4 with TRBJ1-1; perhaps TRBD1 as D (5 bases). V lost 0 bases, J lost 6 bases, and 14 bases lay in between. The CDR3 is 15 residues long. CDR3: CASSLAWQGDPEAFF. CDR3 coding DNA: TGTGCCAGCAGTTTAGCGTGGCAGGGCGATCCTGAAGCTTTCTTT.

This clonotype was picked up many times. The chain employs TRBV12-3 or TRBV12-4 and TRBJ1-2; TRBD1 agrees at 7 bases. Losses at the gene ends were 5 bases for V and 7 bases for J; bases not matched to a gene: 7. The CDR3 extends over 13 amino acids. CDR3: CASSTDRVRGYTF. The CDR3 DNA follows: TGTGCCAGCAGTACCGACAGGGTGCGTGGCTACACCTTC.

This clonotype was detected a few times. V usage is TRBV15 and J usage is TRBJ2-1; either TRBD1 or TRBD2 may fit D (5 bases each). Trimming stripped 0 bases from V and 5 bases from J, with 8 bases between. The length of the CDR3 is 14 residues. Germline-derived CDR1 and CDR2 are LNHNV and YYDKDF (reference sequence). The CDR3 DNA follows: TGTGCCACCAGCAGAGATCGGGGCCACAATGAGCAGTTCTTC. Residues: CATSRDRGHNEQFF.

The gene calls are TRBV24-1 and TRBJ2-3; 9 nucleotides align to TRBD2. Germline CDR1 and CDR2: KGHDR and SFDVKD. CDR3 length: 15 residues. Trimming removed 3 bases from V and 5 bases from J; junction bases left unmatched: 5. The DNA of the CDR3 is TGTGCCACCAGTGATGGCGGGGGGGCTGGAGATACGCAGTATTTT. Its protein is CATSDGGGAGDTQYF.

There are a few counts of this clonotype. The J gene is TRBJ2-1, the V gene TRBV18; the match to TRBD1 covers 10 bases. Trimming at V came to 3 bases and at J to 8 bases, leaving 4 bases not matched to a gene. Germline assignment: CDR1 KGHSH and CDR2 LQKENI. The CDR3 loop spans 14 amino acids. This CDR3 reads CASSPRDRGYEQFF. CDR3 bases: TGTGCCAGCTCACCGCGGGACAGGGGATATGAGCAGTTCTTC. Variable domain in full (rest from reference TRBV18 and TRBJ2-1): NAGVMQNPRHLVRRRGQEARLRCSPMKGHSHVYWYRQLPEEGLKFMVYLQKENIIDESGMPKERFSAEFPKEGPSILRIQQVVRGDSAAYFCASSPRDRGYEQFFGPGTRLTVL.

This chain uses TRBV12-3 or TRBV12-4 with TRBJ2-4; TRBD1 aligns across 9 bases. CDR3 length: 14 amino acids. V lost 6 bases and J lost 6; bases outside the gene matches: 6. CDR3 sequence: CASRGNRGPNIQYF. CDR3 bases: TGTGCCAGCAGGGGGAACAGGGGGCCAAACATTCAGTACTTC.

At least ten counts were recorded for this clonotype. The J gene is TRBJ2-5, the V gene TRBV13; D not certain. The CDR3 sequence is 12 residues long. V was shortened by 5 bases and J by 5 bases, with 9 bases between the two germline ends. Germline lookup yields CDR1 PRHDT and CDR2 FYEKMQ (reference sequence). The CDR3 reads CASSRRVETQYF. In nucleotides, the CDR3 is TGTGCCAGCAGCCGGAGAGTGGAGACCCAGTACTTC.

This clonotype was detected a few times. This chain uses TRBV6-5 with TRBJ2-1, with D possibly matching TRBD1 (6 bases). CDR3 length: 12 amino acids. Germline CDR1 reads MNHEY; CDR2 reads SVGAGI. Trimming pared 7 bases from V and 7 bases from J, leaving 11 bases between. CDR3 DNA: TGTGCCAGCACCCAAACAGGGAATGAGCAGTTCTTC. Translating gives CASTQTGNEQFF.

The chain employs TRBV10-3 and TRBJ2-2; no firm D call. CDR1 and CDR2 from the germline V gene are ENHRY and SYGVKD. The CDR3 is made up of 13 amino acids. Deletions cut 0 bases from V and 5 bases from J, with 4 bases between. CDR3 in DNA: TGTGCCATCAGTGAGTCGAGGACCGGGGAGCTGTTTTTT. Amino acids: CAISESRTGELFF.

The chain's CDR3 is CASSYTASGFSYEQYF. CDR3 DNA sequence: TGTGCCAGCAGCTATACGGCTAGCGGGTTCTCCTACGAGCAGTACTTC. This chain uses TRBV7-2 with TRBJ2-7; 8 bases align to TRBD2. The CDR3 consists of 16 residues. Germline CDR1 SGHTA, CDR2 FQGNSA. Trimming cost V 4 bases and J 0 bases; bases outside gene matches: 8.

This clonotype has just a few counts. The CDR3 reads CASSRYFGDTQYF. CDR3 DNA: TGTGCCAGCAGCCGGTACTTTGGAGATACGCAGTATTTT. The J gene is TRBJ2-3, the V gene TRBV12-3 or TRBV12-4, with D hard to call. CDR3 length: 13 amino acids. V was pared by 6 bases and J by 5 bases, with 12 bases between.

The V call is TRBV6-5, the J call TRBJ1-1, with a tentative D call TRBD1 (5 bases). This CDR3 is built from 14 residues. Germline V gene lookup returns CDR1 MNHEY and CDR2 SVGAGI. Trimming left V 5 bases short and J 1 base short, with 11 bases between. CDR3 protein: CASSPAGQNTEAFF. The CDR3 DNA is TGTGCCAGCAGTCCAGCAGGGCAGAACACTGAAGCTTTCTTT.